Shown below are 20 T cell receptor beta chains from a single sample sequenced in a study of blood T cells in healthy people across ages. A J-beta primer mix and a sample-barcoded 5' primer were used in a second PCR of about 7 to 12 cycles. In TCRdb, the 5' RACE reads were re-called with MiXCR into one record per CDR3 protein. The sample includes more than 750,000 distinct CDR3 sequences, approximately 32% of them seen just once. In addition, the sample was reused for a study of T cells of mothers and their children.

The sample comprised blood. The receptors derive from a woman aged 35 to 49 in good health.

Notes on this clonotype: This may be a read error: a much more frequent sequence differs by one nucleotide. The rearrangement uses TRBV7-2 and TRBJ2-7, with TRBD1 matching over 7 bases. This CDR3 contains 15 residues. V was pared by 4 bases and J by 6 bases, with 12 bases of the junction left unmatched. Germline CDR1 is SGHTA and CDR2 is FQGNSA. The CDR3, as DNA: TGTGCCAGCAGCTCGCCCTGGACAGGCCGCTGCGAGCAGTACTTC. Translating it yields CASSSPWTGRCEQYF.

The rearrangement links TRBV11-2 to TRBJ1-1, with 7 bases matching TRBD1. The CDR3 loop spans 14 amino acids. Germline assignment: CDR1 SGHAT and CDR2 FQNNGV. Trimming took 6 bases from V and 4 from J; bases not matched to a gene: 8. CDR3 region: CASRQGMESTEAFF. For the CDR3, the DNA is TGTGCCAGCAGACAGGGGATGGAAAGCACTGAAGCTTTCTTT.

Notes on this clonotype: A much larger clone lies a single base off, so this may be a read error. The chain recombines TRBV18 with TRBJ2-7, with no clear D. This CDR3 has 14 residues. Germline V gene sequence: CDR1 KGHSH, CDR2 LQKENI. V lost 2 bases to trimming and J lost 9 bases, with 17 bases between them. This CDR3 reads CASSPKGYLHGQYF. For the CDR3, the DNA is TGTGCCAGCTCACCAAAGGGTTATTTGCACGGGCAGTACTTC.

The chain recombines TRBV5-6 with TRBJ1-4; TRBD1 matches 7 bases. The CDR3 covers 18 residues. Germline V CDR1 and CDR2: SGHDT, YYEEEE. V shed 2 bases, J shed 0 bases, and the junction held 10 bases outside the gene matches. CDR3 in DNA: TGTGCCAGCAGCTTAAGCGGGACAGAACTATCAACTAATGAAAAACTGTTTTTT. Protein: CASSLSGTELSTNEKLFF. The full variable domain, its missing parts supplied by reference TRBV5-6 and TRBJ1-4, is DAGVTQSPTHLIKTRGQQVTLRCSPKSGHDTVSWYQQALGQGPQFIFQYYEEEERQRGNFPDRFSGHQFPNYSSELNVNALLLGDSALYLCASSLSGTELSTNEKLFFGSGTQLSVL.

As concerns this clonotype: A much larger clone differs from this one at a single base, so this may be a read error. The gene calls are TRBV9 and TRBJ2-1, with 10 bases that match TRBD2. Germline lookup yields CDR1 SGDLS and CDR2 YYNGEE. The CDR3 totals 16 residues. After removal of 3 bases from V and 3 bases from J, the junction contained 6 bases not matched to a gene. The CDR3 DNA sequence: TGTGCCAGCAGCGCAGATGTAGCGGGGGGCTACAATGAGCAGTTCTTC. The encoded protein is CASSADVAGGYNEQFF.

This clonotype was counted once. The CDR3 loop reads CASSTFPGGGNTEAFF. The DNA for the CDR3 is TGTGCCAGCAGTACTTTCCCAGGGGGAGGGAACACTGAAGCTTTCTTT. The chain is built from TRBV28 and TRBJ1-1; TRBD1 aligns across 7 bases. From germline, CDR1 is MDHEN and CDR2 SYDVKM. The CDR3 has 16 amino acids. The V segment lost 5 bases and the J segment 1 base; nucleotides outside the gene matches: 10.

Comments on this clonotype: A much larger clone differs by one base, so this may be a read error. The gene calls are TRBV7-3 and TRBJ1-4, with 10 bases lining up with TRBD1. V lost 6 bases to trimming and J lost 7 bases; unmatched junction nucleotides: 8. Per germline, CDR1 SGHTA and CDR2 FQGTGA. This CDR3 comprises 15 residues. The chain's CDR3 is CASSEGGQGPEKLFF. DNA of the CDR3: TGTGCCAGCAGTGAGGGGGGACAGGGGCCTGAAAAACTGTTTTTT.

The CDR3: CASSYPGTSLKETQYF. CDR3 nucleotide sequence: TGTGCCAGCAGCTACCCCGGGACTAGTCTTAAAGAGACCCAGTACTTC. V usage is TRBV7-2 and J usage is TRBJ2-5; 8 positions match TRBD2. Per the germline V gene, CDR1 is SGHTA and CDR2 is FQGNSA. This CDR3 has 16 amino acids. V was clipped by 4 bases and J by 3 bases; unmatched bases: 10.

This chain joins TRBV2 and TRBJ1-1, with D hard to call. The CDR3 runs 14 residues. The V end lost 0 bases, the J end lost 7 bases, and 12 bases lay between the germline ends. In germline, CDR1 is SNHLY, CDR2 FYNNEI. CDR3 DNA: TGTGCCAGCAGTGAAGCGCTTCGGGAGGGTGAAGCTTTCTTT. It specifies CASSEALREGEAFF.

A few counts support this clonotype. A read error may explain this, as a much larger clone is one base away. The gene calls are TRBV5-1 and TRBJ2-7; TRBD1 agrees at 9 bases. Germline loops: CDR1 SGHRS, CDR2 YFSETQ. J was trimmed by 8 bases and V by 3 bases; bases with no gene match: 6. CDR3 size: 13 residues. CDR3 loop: CASSWTGEGKQYF. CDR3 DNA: TGCGCCAGCAGCTGGACAGGGGAGGGCAAGCAGTACTTC. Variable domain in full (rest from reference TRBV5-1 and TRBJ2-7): KAGVTQTPRYLIKTRGQQVTLSCSPISGHRSVSWYQQTPGQGLQFLFEYFSETQRNKGNFPGRFSGRQFSNSRSEMNVSTLELGDSALYLCASSWTGEGKQYFGPGTRLTVT.

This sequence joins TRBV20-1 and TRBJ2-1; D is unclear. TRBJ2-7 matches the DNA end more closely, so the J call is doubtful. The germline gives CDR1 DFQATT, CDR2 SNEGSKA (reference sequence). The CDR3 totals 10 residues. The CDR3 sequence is CSARPLEQYF. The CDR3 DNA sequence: TGCAGTGCAAGACCCCTTGAGCAGTACTTC.

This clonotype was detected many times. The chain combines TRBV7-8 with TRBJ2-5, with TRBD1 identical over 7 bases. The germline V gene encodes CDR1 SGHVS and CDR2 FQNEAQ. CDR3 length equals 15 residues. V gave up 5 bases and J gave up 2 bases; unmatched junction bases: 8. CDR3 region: CASSNWDSQQETQYF. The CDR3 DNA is TGTGCCAGCAGCAACTGGGACAGCCAACAAGAGACCCAGTACTTC.

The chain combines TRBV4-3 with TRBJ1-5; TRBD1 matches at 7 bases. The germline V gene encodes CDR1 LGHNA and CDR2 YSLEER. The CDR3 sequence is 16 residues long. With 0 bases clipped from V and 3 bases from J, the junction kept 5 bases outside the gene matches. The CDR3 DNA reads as TGCGCCAGCAGCCAAGATTGGACAGGCCCCAATCAGCCCCAGCATTTT. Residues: CASSQDWTGPNQPQHF.

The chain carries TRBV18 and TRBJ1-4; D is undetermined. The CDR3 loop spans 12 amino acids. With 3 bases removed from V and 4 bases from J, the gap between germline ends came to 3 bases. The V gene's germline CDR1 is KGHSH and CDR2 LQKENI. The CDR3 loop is CASSPDNEKLFF. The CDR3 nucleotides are TGTGCCAGCTCACCGGATAATGAAAAACTGTTTTTT.

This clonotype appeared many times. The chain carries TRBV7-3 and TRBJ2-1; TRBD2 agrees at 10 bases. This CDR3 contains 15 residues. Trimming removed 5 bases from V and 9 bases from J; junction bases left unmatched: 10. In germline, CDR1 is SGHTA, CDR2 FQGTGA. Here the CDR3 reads CASSRGLAGVGEQFF. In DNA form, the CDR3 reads TGTGCCAGCAGCCGAGGGCTAGCGGGGGTCGGTGAGCAGTTCTTC.

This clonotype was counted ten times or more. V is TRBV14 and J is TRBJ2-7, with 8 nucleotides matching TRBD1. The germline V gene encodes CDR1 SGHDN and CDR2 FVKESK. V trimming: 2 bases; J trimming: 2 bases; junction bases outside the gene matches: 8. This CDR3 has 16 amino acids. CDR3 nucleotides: TGTGCCAGCAGCCAACCGAGACAGGGGAAACCCTACGAGCAGTACTTC. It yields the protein CASSQPRQGKPYEQYF.

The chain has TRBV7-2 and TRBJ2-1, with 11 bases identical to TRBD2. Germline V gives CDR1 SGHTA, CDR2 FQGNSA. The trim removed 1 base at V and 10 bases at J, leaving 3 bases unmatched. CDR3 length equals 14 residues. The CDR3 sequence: CASSLVTSGTEQFF. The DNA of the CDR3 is TGTGCCAGCAGCTTAGTGACTAGCGGGACCGAGCAGTTCTTC.

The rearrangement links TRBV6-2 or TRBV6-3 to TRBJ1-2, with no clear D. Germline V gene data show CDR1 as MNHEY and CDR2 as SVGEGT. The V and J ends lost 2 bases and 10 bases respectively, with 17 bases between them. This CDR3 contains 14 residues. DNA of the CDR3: TGTGCCAGCAGTTACGGGGTCGCCTCACGGGACTACACCTTC. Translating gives CASSYGVASRDYTF.

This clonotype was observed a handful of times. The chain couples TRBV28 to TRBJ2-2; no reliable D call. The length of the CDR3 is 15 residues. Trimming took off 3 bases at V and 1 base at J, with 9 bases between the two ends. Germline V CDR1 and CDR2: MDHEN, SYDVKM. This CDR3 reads CASSFAGRNTGELFF. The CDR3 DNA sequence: TGTGCCAGCAGTTTCGCTGGACGGAACACCGGGGAGCTGTTTTTT.

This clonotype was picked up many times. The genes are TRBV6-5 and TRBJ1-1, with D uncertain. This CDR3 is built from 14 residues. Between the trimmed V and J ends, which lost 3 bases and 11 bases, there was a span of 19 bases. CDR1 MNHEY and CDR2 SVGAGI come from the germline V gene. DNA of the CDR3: TGTGCCAGCAGTTATTACCCGGTGGGGAGAATGGCTTTCTTT. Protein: CASSYYPVGRMAFF.